This T cell receptor (beta chain) emerged from a study of PD-1 and CTLA-4 blockade in melanoma. V shed 5 bases and J shed 12 bases, with 8 bases lying between them. This CDR3 region has 11 residues. The germline V gene encodes CDR1 SEHNR and CDR2 FQNEAQ (reference sequence). Sequenced by immunoSEQ multiplex PCR; TCRdb stores in-frame clones only, minus some. Of 25,000 to 35,000 clones in the sample, 85% to 90% are singletons; the top ten hold roughly 8%. The sequence was obtained from a human donor with melanoma. The sample consisted of CD8+ T cells from peripheral blood, taken before anti-PD-1 treatment. The chain couples TRBV7-9 to TRBJ1-6; no clear D. The CDR3 protein is CASSNGGPLHF. DNA of the CDR3: TGTGCCAGCAGCAATGGAGGACCCCTCCACTTT.